This entry describes one TCR beta chain. The antigen remains undetermined. In the same sample, other DNA sequences code for this CDR3. The data stem from a study of cytomegalovirus exposure and HLA in healthy donors. Study-wide results and caveats: Later on, a genetic analysis was performed. It linked a missense variant in DCLRE1C with V- and J-gene trimming of TCR beta. Data from an earlier analysis indicated that most TCR beta V segments were productive either about 90% or about 30% of the time.

Per the germline V gene, CDR1 is SGHDT and CDR2 is YYEEEE. The CDR3 runs 15 residues. The V end was cut by 0 bases, the J end by 7 bases, with 11 bases between. Researchers ran the PCR with 60 Vbeta and 13 Jbeta primers. Method: immunoSEQ multiplex PCR; TCRdb's copy keeps in-frame clones and lacks some. The table shows roughly 60,000 clones, with roughly 80% occurring only once. The V gene is TRBV5-6, the J gene TRBJ1-6; tentatively, D is TRBD1 (5 bases). Sequenced input: PBMCs. The TCR comes from a woman aged 40-49 years in good health and CMV-seropositive. CDR3 sequence: CASSLVLTVNSPLHF. The CDR3 region has the DNA TGTGCCAGCAGCTTGGTACTGACAGTGAATTCACCCCTCCACTTT.